A selection of T cell receptor beta chains follows, all from one sample in a study of identical twins. Each CDR3 protein is one row after TCRdb ran MiXCR on the 5' RACE reads. Here the sample spans 220,000 or so distinct CDR3 sequences, 5.5% to 7% being singletons. These data were also filed under a second study, of yellow fever vaccine responses in identical twins.

Input material: memory (CD45RO+) T cells sorted from blood. The receptors come from a woman younger than 35 in good health. The CDR3 runs from the conserved cysteine through the conserved F or W. A D gene is named only where the DNA matches it firmly. Some rows have no size entry. The others give once, few or many, or a class for an expanded clone.

TRBD1	TRBV7-2	TRBJ2-1	NA	CASSFGGRGRFF	TGTGCCAGCAGCTTCGGCGGCAGGGGGCGGTTCTTC
TRBD1	TRBV11-2	TRBJ2-4	NA	CASSSRGDRGRSQYF	TGTGCCAGCAGCTCTCGGGGGGACAGGGGACGGAGTCAGTACTTC
TRBD2	TRBV12-3/TRBV12-4	TRBJ2-2	few	CASSLGLAGAANTGELFF	TGTGCCAGCAGTTTAGGGTTAGCGGGGGCCGCGAACACCGGGGAGCTGTTTTTT
TRBD1	TRBV13	TRBJ2-1	NA	CASSYDRGLYNEQFF	TGTGCCAGCAGCTACGACAGGGGACTCTACAATGAGCAGTTCTTC
TRBD2	TRBV6-1	TRBJ2-1	few	CASTRKGTSGYNEQFF	TGTGCCAGCACTCGAAAGGGGACTAGCGGATACAATGAGCAGTTCTTC
TRBD2	TRBV12-3/TRBV12-4	TRBJ2-7	few	CASSLPGLGRYEQYF	TGTGCCAGCAGTTTACCCGGACTAGGCCGCTACGAGCAGTACTTC
NA	TRBV10-3	TRBJ2-5	many	CAISDRDETQYF	TGTGCCATCAGTGATAGGGACGAGACCCAGTACTTC
TRBD2	TRBV5-1	TRBJ2-1	many	CASSLAPGTSGNEQFF	TGCGCCAGCAGCTTGGCACCCGGGACTAGCGGGAATGAGCAGTTCTTC
TRBD2	TRBV19	TRBJ2-7	NA	CASSISFPLLAGGTYEQYF	TGTGCCAGTAGTATCTCATTCCCCCTACTAGCGGGAGGAACCTACGAGCAGTACTTC
TRBD2	TRBV6-1	TRBJ2-1	NA	CASLNRLAGINEQFF	TGTGCCAGCTTAAATCGGCTAGCGGGCATCAATGAGCAGTTCTTC
NA	TRBV4-1	TRBJ1-1	many	CASSDPRRNTEAFF	TGCGCCAGCAGCGACCCGAGGCGGAACACTGAAGCTTTCTTT
TRBD1	TRBV5-5	TRBJ2-1	few	CASSSPGQGVNEQFF	TGTGCCAGCAGCTCACCGGGACAGGGGGTCAATGAGCAGTTCTTC
TRBD1	TRBV7-2	TRBJ1-4	few	CASSPRGDRGLGKLFF	TGTGCCAGCAGCCCCCGGGGGGACAGGGGGCTTGGAAAACTGTTTTTT
NA	TRBV29-1	TRBJ1-2	many	CSAQENWGYTF	TGCAGCGCCCAGGAGAATTGGGGCTACACCTTC
NA	TRBV6-2/TRBV6-3	TRBJ2-5	NA	CASSWWGQETQYF	TGTGCCAGCAGTTGGTGGGGCCAAGAGACCCAGTACTTC
TRBD1	TRBV2	TRBJ2-5	NA	CASRDSRETQYF	TGTGCCAGCCGGGACAGTAGAGAGACCCAGTACTTC
TRBD2	TRBV12-3/TRBV12-4	TRBJ2-1	few	CASSNPGLVGFGLNEQFF	TGTGCCAGCAGTAATCCGGGACTAGTGGGGTTTGGGCTCAATGAGCAGTTCTTC
NA	TRBV3-1	TRBJ2-4	NA	CASSLGRVAKNIQYF	TGTGCCAGCAGCCTCGGCAGGGTAGCCAAAAACATTCAGTACTTC
NA	TRBV12-3/TRBV12-4	TRBJ1-4	many	CASSPFGRGEKLFF	TGTGCCAGCAGCCCCTTCGGGCGGGGTGAAAAACTGTTTTTT
NA	TRBV11-2	TRBJ1-1	few	CASSLEVRDTTEAFF	TGTGCCAGCAGCTTAGAGGTCAGGGACACCACTGAAGCTTTCTTT
NA	TRBV11-2	TRBJ2-3	NA	CASSLSPTRMGADTQYF	TGTGCCAGCAGCTTATCCCCCACTAGGATGGGCGCAGATACGCAGTATTTT
TRBD2	TRBV12-3/TRBV12-4	TRBJ2-7	few	CASGLAGRGSYEQYF	TGTGCCAGCGGGTTAGCGGGAAGGGGCAGCTACGAGCAGTACTTC
NA	TRBV10-3	TRBJ2-7	NA	CAIKGSYEQYF	TGTGCCATCAAAGGGAGTTACGAGCAGTACTTC
NA	TRBV7-9	TRBJ2-1	many	CASSLARADPREQFF	TGTGCCAGCAGCTTAGCGAGAGCGGACCCCAGGGAGCAGTTCTTC
NA	TRBV6-5	TRBJ2-7	NA	CASSYRGRGAYEQYF	TGTGCCAGCAGTTACAGGGGCAGGGGGGCCTACGAGCAGTACTTC
NA	TRBV5-5	TRBJ2-1	few	CASSSGGTLSYNEQFF	TGTGCCAGCAGCTCGGGTGGGACTTTGTCCTACAATGAGCAGTTCTTC
NA	TRBV3-1	TRBJ2-1	few	CASGTYSYNEQFF	TGTGCCAGCGGGACATACTCCTACAATGAGCAGTTCTTC
TRBD1	TRBV20-1	TRBJ2-1	NA	CSAKIKTNRDRVIDEQFF	TGCAGTGCTAAAATAAAAACTAACCGGGACAGGGTGATCGATGAGCAGTTCTTC
TRBD2	TRBV7-6	TRBJ2-2	few	CASRPPSGGENTGELFF	TGTGCCAGCAGACCTCCAAGCGGGGGGGAGAACACCGGGGAGCTGTTTTTT
NA	TRBV3-1	TRBJ2-5	few	CASSHLSRGRGETQYF	TGTGCCAGCAGCCACCTCTCCAGGGGCCGGGGTGAGACCCAGTACTTC
NA	TRBV6-5	TRBJ1-5	few	CASSYSRPRADSNQPQHF	TGTGCCAGCAGTTACTCCCGCCCCCGGGCGGATAGCAATCAGCCCCAGCATTTT
TRBD2	TRBV20-1	TRBJ2-1	NA	CSARDLRGLAGGLNEQFF	TGCAGTGCTAGAGATCTTCGCGGGCTAGCGGGAGGGTTGAATGAGCAGTTCTTC
TRBD1	TRBV20-1	TRBJ1-1	NA	CSASQGGWGTEAFF	TGCAGTGCTAGTCAGGGGGGGTGGGGCACTGAAGCTTTCTTT
TRBD1	TRBV6-1	TRBJ2-5	NA	CATQQTGAWQETQYF	TGTGCCACCCAACAAACAGGGGCTTGGCAAGAGACCCAGTACTTC
NA	TRBV14	TRBJ1-1	few	CASSQMGRGDRTEAFF	TGTGCCAGCAGCCAAATGGGTCGGGGCGATAGGACTGAAGCTTTCTTT
NA	TRBV3-1	TRBJ1-3	many	CASSPNLQGLGNTIYF	TGTGCCAGCAGCCCAAACCTACAGGGCCTTGGAAACACCATATATTTT
NA	TRBV4-1	TRBJ1-4	few	CASSPPRDGANEKLFF	TGCGCCAGCAGCCCGCCACGGGACGGAGCTAATGAAAAACTGTTTTTT
NA	TRBV25-1	TRBJ2-5	NA	CASSGGEAQETQYF	TGTGCCAGCAGTGGGGGCGAAGCACAAGAGACCCAGTACTTC
TRBD2	TRBV7-6	TRBJ2-2	few	CASSPPSGATGELFF	TGTGCCAGCAGCCCCCCTAGCGGTGCCACCGGGGAGCTGTTTTTT
NA	TRBV3-1	TRBJ2-1	NA	CASSQEAVSGRFNNEQFF	TGTGCCAGCAGCCAAGAGGCAGTCTCGGGGCGGTTTAACAATGAGCAGTTCTTC